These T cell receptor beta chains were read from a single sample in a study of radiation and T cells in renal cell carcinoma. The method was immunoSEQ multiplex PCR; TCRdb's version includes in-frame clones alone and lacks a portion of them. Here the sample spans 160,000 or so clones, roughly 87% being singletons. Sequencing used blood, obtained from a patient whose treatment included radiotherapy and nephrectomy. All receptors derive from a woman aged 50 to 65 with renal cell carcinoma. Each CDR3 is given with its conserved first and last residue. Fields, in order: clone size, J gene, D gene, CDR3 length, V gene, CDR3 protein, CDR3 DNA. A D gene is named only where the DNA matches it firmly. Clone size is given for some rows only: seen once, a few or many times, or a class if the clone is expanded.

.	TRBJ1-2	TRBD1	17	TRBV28	CASETGDRGISSYGYTF	TGTGCCAGCGAAACCGGAGACAGGGGGATTTCAAGCTATGGCTACACCTTC
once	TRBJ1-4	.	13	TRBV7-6	CASSAQPVEKLFF	TGTGCCAGCAGCGCACAGCCAGTTGAAAAACTGTTTTTT
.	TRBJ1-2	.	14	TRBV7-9	CASSLVREGYGYTF	TGTGCCAGCAGCTTGGTTAGGGAGGGCTATGGCTACACCTTC
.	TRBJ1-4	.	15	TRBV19	CASSPLTRTNEKLFF	TGTGCCAGTAGTCCCCTGACACGGACTAATGAAAAACTGTTTTTT
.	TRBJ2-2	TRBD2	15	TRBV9	CASTAGTRRTGELFF	TGTGCCAGCACCGCCGGGACTAGAAGGACCGGGGAGCTGTTTTTT
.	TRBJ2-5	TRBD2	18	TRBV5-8	CASSLGVVGGGLVKTQYF	TGTGCCAGCAGCTTGGGGGTTGTTGGCGGAGGACTAGTGAAGACCCAGTACTTC
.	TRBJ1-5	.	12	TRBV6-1	CASTTGNQPQHF	TGTGCCAGCACGACAGGCAATCAGCCCCAGCATTTT
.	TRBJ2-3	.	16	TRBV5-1	CASSWGDFPDTDTQYF	TGCGCCAGCAGCTGGGGGGACTTTCCCGACACAGATACGCAGTATTTT
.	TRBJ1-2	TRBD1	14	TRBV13	CASSSRQGLSGYTF	TGTGCCAGCAGCTCCCGACAGGGTTTGAGTGGCTACACCTTC
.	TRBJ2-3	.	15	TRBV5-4	CASSLAELRRDTQYF	TGTGCCAGCAGCTTGGCCGAACTTAGAAGGGATACGCAGTATTTT
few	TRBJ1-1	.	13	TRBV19	CASSAQGNTEAFF	TGTGCCAGTAGCGCCCAGGGAAACACTGAAGCTTTCTTT
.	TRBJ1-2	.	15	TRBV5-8	CASSLDLGRLGGYTF	TGTGCCAGCAGCTTGGACCTGGGCCGTCTGGGGGGCTACACCTTC
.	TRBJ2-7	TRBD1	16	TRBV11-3	CASSLDGGTGVEEQYF	TGTGCCAGCAGCTTAGATGGCGGGACAGGTGTTGAAGAGCAGTACTTC
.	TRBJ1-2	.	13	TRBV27	CASKIGTDYGYTF	TGTGCCAGCAAAATAGGGACGGACTATGGCTACACCTTC
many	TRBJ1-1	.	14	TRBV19	CASRAPYRATEAFF	TGTGCCAGTAGGGCGCCCTACAGGGCCACTGAAGCTTTCTTT
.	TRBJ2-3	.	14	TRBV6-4	CASSDWGGTDTQYF	TGTGCCAGCAGTGACTGGGGTGGCACAGATACGCAGTATTTT
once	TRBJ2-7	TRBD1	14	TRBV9	CASSVGTGPYEQYF	TGTGCCAGCAGCGTCGGGACAGGACCCTACGAGCAGTACTTC
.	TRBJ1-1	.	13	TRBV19	CASSKDSNTEAFF	TGTGCCAGTAGTAAGGACAGTAACACTGAAGCTTTCTTT
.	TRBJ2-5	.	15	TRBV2	CASSGAAILKETQYF	TGTGCCAGCAGTGGGGCCGCGATCCTGAAGGAGACCCAGTACTTC
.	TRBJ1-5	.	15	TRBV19	CASSIRQTSNQPQHF	TGTGCCAGTAGTATTCGTCAGACTAGCAATCAGCCCCAGCATTTT
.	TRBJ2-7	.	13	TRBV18	CASSPGRSAEQYF	TGTGCCAGCTCACCCGGCAGATCTGCCGAGCAGTACTTC
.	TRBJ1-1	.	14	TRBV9	CASSVDGGEDEAFF	TGTGCCAGCAGCGTAGATGGCGGGGAGGATGAAGCTTTCTTT
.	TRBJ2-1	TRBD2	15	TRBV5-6	CASSPGLGPWQEQFF	TGTGCCAGCAGCCCGGGACTAGGACCCTGGCAGGAGCAGTTCTTC
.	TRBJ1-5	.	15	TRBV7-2	CASSLDPYSNQPQHF	TGTGCCAGCAGCTTAGACCCCTATAGCAATCAGCCCCAGCATTTT
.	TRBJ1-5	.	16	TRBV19	CASRLELQVSNQPQHF	TGTGCCAGTAGATTAGAATTACAGGTTAGCAATCAGCCCCAGCATTTT